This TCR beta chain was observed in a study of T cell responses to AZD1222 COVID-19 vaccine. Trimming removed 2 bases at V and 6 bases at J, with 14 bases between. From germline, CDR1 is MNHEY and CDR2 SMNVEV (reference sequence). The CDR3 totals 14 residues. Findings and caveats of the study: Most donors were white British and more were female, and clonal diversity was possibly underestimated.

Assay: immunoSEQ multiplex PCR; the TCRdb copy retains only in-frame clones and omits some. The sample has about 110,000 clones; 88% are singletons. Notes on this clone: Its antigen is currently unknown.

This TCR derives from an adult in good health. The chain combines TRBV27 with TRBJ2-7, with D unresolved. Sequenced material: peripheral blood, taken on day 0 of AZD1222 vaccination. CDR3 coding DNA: TGTGCCAGCAGTTTACTGGAGCATCCGGGCGAGCAGTACTTC. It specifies CASSLLEHPGEQYF.